This T cell receptor (beta chain) was documented in a study of blood T cell repertoires in COVID-19. Across the study: Researchers got acute and convalescent COVID-19 samples from the United States, Italy and Spain. Nucleic acid was either cDNA or gDNA, and it came from T cells, B-cell-depleted T cells, or PBMCs.

Using immunoSEQ multiplex PCR, the repertoire was profiled, and TCRdb retains in-frame clones only, with some absent. The data contain over 150,000 clones, roughly 94% of them seen just once; the ten biggest clones take up approximately 0.69%. J was trimmed by 1 base and V by 3 bases; bases with no gene match: 7. The CDR3 sequence is 16 residues long. In germline, CDR1 is MGHRA, CDR2 YSYEKL. The chain uses TRBV4-1 and TRBJ2-7, with 9 bases fitting TRBD2. The specimen sequenced was peripheral blood. This sequence was found in a man under 40 with COVID-19, enrolled during active disease. The CDR3 region has the DNA TGCGCCAGCAGCCACCATAGCGGGGGCCGTTCCTACGAGCAGTACTTC. It encodes CASSHHSGGRSYEQYF.